The 21 T cell receptor beta chains below were found in one sample sequenced in a study of blood T cell repertoires in COVID-19. Method: immunoSEQ multiplex PCR; TCRdb's copy keeps in-frame clones and lacks some. The table lists about 270,000 clones, around 89% of them singletons. Sequenced input: PBMCs or T cells enriched from blood (not recorded which). The origin of the receptors is a woman in her forties or fifties who had recovered from COVID-19.

The chain employs TRBV10-2 and TRBJ1-1; a possible D gene is TRBD1 (6 bases). V lost 2 bases and J 3 bases, leaving 7 bases between the germline ends. Germline CDR1 and CDR2: WSHSY and SAAADI. CDR3 length: 13 amino acids. CDR3 nucleotides: TGCGCCAGCAGTGAGGGGGGCCACACTGAAGCTTTCTTT. Translated, it gives CASSEGGHTEAFF.

The chain has TRBV28 and TRBJ2-7; perhaps TRBD1 as D (6 bases). Germline V gives CDR1 MDHEN, CDR2 SYDVKM. This CDR3 is built from 14 residues. Trimming removed 8 bases from V and 3 bases from J, with 17 bases in between. The chain's CDR3 is CASSGAAIFYEQYF. The DNA of the CDR3 is TGTGCCAGCTCAGGGGCCGCTATTTTCTACGAGCAGTACTTC.

This rearrangement joins TRBV10-3 to TRBJ1-4; possibly TRBD1 for D (6 bases). Germline V gene lookup returns CDR1 ENHRY and CDR2 SYGVKD. Trimming removed 6 bases at V and 7 bases at J, with 18 bases between. The CDR3 is 15 amino acids. CDR3: CAIRRGRDAGEKLFF. CDR3 DNA: TGTGCCATCAGAAGGGGGAGGGACGCAGGTGAAAAACTGTTTTTT.

The rearrangement links TRBV7-2 to TRBJ1-2, with D unresolved. This CDR3 has 13 amino acids. Trimming took off 5 bases at V and 8 bases at J, with 15 bases between the two ends. In germline, CDR1 is SGHTA, CDR2 FQGNSA. CDR3 loop: CASSPRETRGYTF. CDR3 sequence (DNA): TGTGCCAGCAGCCCCCGGGAGACGAGGGGCTACACCTTC.

The chain recombines TRBV19 with TRBJ2-2, with 11 positions matching TRBD2. The CDR3 has 16 amino acids. CDR1 and CDR2 (germline): LNHDA, SQIVND (reference sequence). The V and J ends lost 7 bases and 2 bases, in that order; junction bases with no gene match: 6. In DNA form, the CDR3 reads TGTGCCAGTAACCCGGGACTAGCGGTTAACACCGGGGAGCTGTTTTTT. This codes for CASNPGLAVNTGELFF.

This chain connects TRBV7-9 to TRBJ2-7, with D tentatively TRBD1 (6 bases). Trimming took 4 bases from V and 4 from J, leaving 11 bases between them. Germline CDR1 reads SEHNR; CDR2 reads FQNEAQ (reference sequence). This CDR3 contains 13 residues. This chain's CDR3 is CASSSSTGYEQYF. CDR3 sequence (DNA): TGTGCCAGCAGCTCGTCAACAGGGTACGAGCAGTACTTC.

This sequence joins TRBV28 and TRBJ2-7; D gene ambiguous. Trimming removed 8 bases from V and 0 bases from J, with 14 bases in between. This CDR3 is built from 14 residues. The V gene's germline CDR1 is MDHEN and CDR2 SYDVKM. The CDR3 protein is CASSLPGGSYEQYF. The CDR3 bases are TGTGCCAGCTCTTTACCCGGCGGCTCCTACGAGCAGTACTTC.

This chain connects TRBV18 to TRBJ2-5; D is perhaps TRBD2 (5 bases). Trimming left V 5 bases short and J 1 base short, with 8 bases between. CDR1 is KGHSH and CDR2 is LQKENI in the germline V gene. The CDR3 spans 13 residues. CDR3 sequence reads: CASSSGVQETQYF. The CDR3 DNA reads TGTGCCAGCTCATCCGGGGTCCAAGAGACCCAGTACTTC.

The CDR3 reads CASSVDTATNEKLFF. CDR3 nucleotides: TGTGCCAGCAGCGTAGACACAGCAACTAATGAAAAACTGTTTTTT. The chain combines TRBV9 with TRBJ1-4; D is unresolved. The CDR3 contains 15 residues. Germline CDR1 is SGDLS and CDR2 is YYNGEE. V dropped 0 bases and J dropped 0 bases, with 6 bases sitting between them.

The chain recombines TRBV7-2 with TRBJ2-1; TRBD2 matches at 12 bases. CDR3 length: 16 amino acids. Germline loops: CDR1 SGHTA, CDR2 FQGNSA. V dropped 4 bases and J dropped 6; count of bases not matched to a gene: 7. This CDR3 is CASSSRLAGAANEQFF. CDR3 bases: TGTGCCAGCAGCTCCAGACTAGCGGGAGCTGCCAATGAGCAGTTCTTC.

V gene TRBV27 combines with J gene TRBJ2-1, with 11 bases lining up with TRBD2. The V gene's germline CDR1 is MNHEY and CDR2 SMNVEV (reference sequence). The CDR3 is 17 residues long. After removal of 2 bases from V and 7 bases from J, the junction contained 10 bases not matched to a gene. The CDR3 DNA is TGTGCCAGCAGTTTAATTTACGGGACTAGCGGTTTAAATGAGCAGTTCTTC. Translation gives CASSLIYGTSGLNEQFF.

V gene TRBV29-1 combines with J gene TRBJ2-1, with a possible D match to TRBD2 (5 bases). Trimming removed 8 bases at V and 7 bases at J, with 9 bases between. The CDR3 runs 10 residues. Germline lookup yields CDR1 SQVTM and CDR2 ANQGSEA. The CDR3 sequence: CSIGENEQFF. The CDR3 DNA reads as TGCAGCATTGGGGAGAATGAGCAGTTCTTC.

The chain recombines TRBV28 with TRBJ1-5; TRBD1 aligns across 10 bases. V lost 6 bases, J lost 5 bases, and 7 bases stayed unmatched. The CDR3 sequence is 15 residues long. Looked up from germline, CDR1 is MDHEN and CDR2 is SYDVKM. The CDR3 DNA follows: TGTGCCAGCAGCCGCCGGACAGGGGGATATCAGCCCCAGCATTTT. Translating it yields CASSRRTGGYQPQHF.

V gene TRBV30 combines with J gene TRBJ1-4, with a possible D match to TRBD1 (5 bases). V gave up 0 bases and J gave up 4 bases, with 12 bases separating them. The CDR3 covers 15 residues. Germline CDR1 is GTSNPN and CDR2 is SVGIG (reference sequence). The CDR3 region is CAWSVRGRVNEKLFF. The CDR3 nucleotides read TGTGCCTGGAGTGTACGTGGCAGGGTTAATGAAAAACTGTTTTTT.

The V gene is TRBV5-1, the J gene TRBJ2-1; 9 bases align to TRBD1. CDR1 and CDR2 from the germline V gene are SGHRS and YFSETQ. The CDR3 runs to 15 residues. Germline trimming cut 2 bases from V and 3 bases from J; bases unmatched to any gene: 3. CDR3 bases: TGCGCCAGCAGCTTCCGGGACAGGGTCTACAATGAGCAGTTCTTC. It is translated as CASSFRDRVYNEQFF.

The V call is TRBV3-1 (or the pseudogene TRBV3-2), the J call TRBJ1-1, with D perhaps TRBD1 (5 bases). CDR3 length: 14 residues. The germline CDR1 and CDR2 sequences are LGHDT and YNNKEL (reference sequence). The ends were cut back, 4 bases at V and 5 bases at J, with 14 bases in the middle. The CDR3 DNA is TGTGCCAGCAGCCGCCGGGGGGAGGGGACTGAAGCTTTCTTT. Protein sequence: CASSRRGEGTEAFF.

The gene calls are TRBV9 and TRBJ2-2, with 9 bases identical to TRBD2. The germline V gene has CDR1 SGDLS and CDR2 YYNGEE. The CDR3 length is 16 residues. V dropped 0 bases and J dropped 7; count of bases not matched to a gene: 7. CDR3 sequence: CASSVGASGTGGELFF. CDR3 bases: TGTGCCAGCAGCGTAGGCGCTAGCGGGACTGGCGGGGAGCTGTTTTTT.

This sequence joins TRBV6-2 or TRBV6-3 and TRBJ1-3; 8 nucleotides agree with TRBD1. The CDR3 extends over 14 amino acids. The germline V gene encodes CDR1 MNHEY and CDR2 SVGEGT. The trim removed 5 bases at V and 2 bases at J, leaving 2 bases unmatched. The CDR3 loop reads CASSDRGTGNTIYF. DNA for the CDR3: TGTGCCAGCAGTGACAGGGGAACTGGAAACACCATATATTTT.

The chain is built from TRBV18 and TRBJ1-2; 10 bases line up with TRBD1. There are 16 residues in the CDR3. The ends lost 9 bases at V and 0 bases at J; junction bases unmatched: 10. CDR1 and CDR2 (germline): KGHSH, LQKENI. The CDR3 loop is CASSRDRGEANYGYTF. CDR3 bases: TGTGCCAGTTCCCGGGACAGGGGTGAAGCTAACTATGGCTACACCTTC.

The CDR3 here is CASSPQGRGYTF. CDR3 DNA: TGTGCCAGCAGTCCACAGGGGAGAGGCTACACCTTC. This chain connects TRBV27 to TRBJ1-2; 7 nucleotides match TRBD1. There are 12 residues in the CDR3. The V segment lost 5 bases and the J segment 8 bases; nucleotides outside the gene matches: 5. CDR1 is MNHEY, CDR2 SMNVEV, per germline (reference sequence).

This clone was counted a single time. The J gene is TRBJ2-3, the V gene TRBV6-5; D gene uncertain. The CDR3 totals 16 residues. Germline CDR1 is MNHEY and CDR2 is SVGAGI. V lost 2 bases and J lost 2, with 14 bases in between. CDR3 protein: CASSYSFERYTDTQYF. CDR3 bases: TGTGCCAGCAGTTACAGCTTTGAACGGTACACAGATACGCAGTATTTT.